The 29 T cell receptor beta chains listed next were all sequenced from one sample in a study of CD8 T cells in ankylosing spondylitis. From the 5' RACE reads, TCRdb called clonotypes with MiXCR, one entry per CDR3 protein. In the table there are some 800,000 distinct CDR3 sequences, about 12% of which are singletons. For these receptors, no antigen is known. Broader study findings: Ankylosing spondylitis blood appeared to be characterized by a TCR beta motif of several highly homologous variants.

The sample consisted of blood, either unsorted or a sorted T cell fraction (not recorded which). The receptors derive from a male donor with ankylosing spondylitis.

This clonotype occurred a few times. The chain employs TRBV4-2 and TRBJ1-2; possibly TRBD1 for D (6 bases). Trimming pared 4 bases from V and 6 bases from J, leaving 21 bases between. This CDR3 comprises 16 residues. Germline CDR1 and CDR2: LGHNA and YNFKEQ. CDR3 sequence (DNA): TGTGCCAGCAGCCGAGACAAGGTTGGGGGCATCGATGGCTACACCTTC. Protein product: CASSRDKVGGIDGYTF.

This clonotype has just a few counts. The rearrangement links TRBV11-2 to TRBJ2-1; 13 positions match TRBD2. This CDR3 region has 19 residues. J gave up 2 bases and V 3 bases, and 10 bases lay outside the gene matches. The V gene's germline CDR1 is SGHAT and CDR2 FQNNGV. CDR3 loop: CASSFVGTSGTTPYNEQFF. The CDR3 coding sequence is TGTGCCAGCAGCTTTGTAGGGACTAGCGGGACTACCCCCTACAATGAGCAGTTCTTC.

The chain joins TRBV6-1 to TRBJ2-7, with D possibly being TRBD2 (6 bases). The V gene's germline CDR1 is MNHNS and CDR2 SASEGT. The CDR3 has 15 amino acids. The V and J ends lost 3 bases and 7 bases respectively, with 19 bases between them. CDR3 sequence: CASSEKTGGTLEQYF. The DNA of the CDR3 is TGTGCCAGCAGTGAGAAAACAGGCGGGACTTTGGAGCAGTACTTC.

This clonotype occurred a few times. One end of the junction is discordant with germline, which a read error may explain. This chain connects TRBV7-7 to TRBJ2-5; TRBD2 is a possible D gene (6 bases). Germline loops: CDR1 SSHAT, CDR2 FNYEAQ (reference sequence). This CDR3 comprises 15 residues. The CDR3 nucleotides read TGTGCTAGCAGCCCACTGGAGGCACACGGGGGGACCCAGTACTTC. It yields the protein CASSPLEAHGGTQYF.

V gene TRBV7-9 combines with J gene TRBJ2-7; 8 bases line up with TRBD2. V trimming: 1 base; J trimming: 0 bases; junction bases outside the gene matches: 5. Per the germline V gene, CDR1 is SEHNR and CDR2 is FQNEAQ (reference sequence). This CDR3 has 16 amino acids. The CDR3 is CASSLVPAGASYEQYF. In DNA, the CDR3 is TGTGCCAGCAGCTTAGTTCCAGCGGGGGCCTCCTACGAGCAGTACTTC.

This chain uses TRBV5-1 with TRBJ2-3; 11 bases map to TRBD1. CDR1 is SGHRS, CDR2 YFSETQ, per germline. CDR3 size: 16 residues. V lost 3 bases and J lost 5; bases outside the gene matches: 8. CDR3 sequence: CASSYPWTGGQDTQYF. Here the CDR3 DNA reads TGCGCCAGCAGCTACCCTTGGACAGGGGGCCAAGATACGCAGTATTTT.

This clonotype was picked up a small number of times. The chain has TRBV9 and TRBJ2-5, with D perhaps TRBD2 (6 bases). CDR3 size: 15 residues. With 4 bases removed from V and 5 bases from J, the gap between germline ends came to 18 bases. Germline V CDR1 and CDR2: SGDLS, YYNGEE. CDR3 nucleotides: TGTGCCAGCAGCATCTCCCTGGAGGGCCGGGAGACCCAGTACTTC. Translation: CASSISLEGRETQYF.

CDR3 sequence reads: CASSLVLPGGRRLNEQFF. CDR3 bases: TGTGCCAGCAGCTTAGTCCTCCCCGGGGGCAGAAGACTCAATGAGCAGTTCTTC. V usage is TRBV11-1 and J usage is TRBJ2-1; the D gene could be TRBD1 or TRBD2 (6 bases each). Germline-derived CDR1 and CDR2 are SGHAT and FQDESV (reference sequence). The CDR3 runs 18 residues. V lost 1 base, J lost 6 bases, and 22 bases lay in between.

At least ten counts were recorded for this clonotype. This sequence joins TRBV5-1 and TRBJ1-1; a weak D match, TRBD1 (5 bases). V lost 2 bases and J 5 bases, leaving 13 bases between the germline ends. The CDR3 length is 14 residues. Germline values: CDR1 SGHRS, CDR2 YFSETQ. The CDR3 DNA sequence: TGCGCCAGCAGCTTTGGACGTAAGGGGACTGAAGCTTTCTTT. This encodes CASSFGRKGTEAFF.

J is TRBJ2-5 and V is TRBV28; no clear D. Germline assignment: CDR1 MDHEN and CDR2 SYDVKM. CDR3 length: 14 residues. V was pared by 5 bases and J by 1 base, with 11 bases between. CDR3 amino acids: CASSAPAPQETQYF. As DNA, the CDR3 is TGTGCCAGCAGTGCCCCCGCACCCCAAGAGACCCAGTACTTC.

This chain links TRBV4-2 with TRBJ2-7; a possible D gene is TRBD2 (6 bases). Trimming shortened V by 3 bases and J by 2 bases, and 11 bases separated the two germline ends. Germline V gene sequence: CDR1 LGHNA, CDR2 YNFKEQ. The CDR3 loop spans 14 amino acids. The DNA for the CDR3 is TGTGCCAGCAGCCACCGGGACTCGCCCTACGAGCAGTACTTC. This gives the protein CASSHRDSPYEQYF.

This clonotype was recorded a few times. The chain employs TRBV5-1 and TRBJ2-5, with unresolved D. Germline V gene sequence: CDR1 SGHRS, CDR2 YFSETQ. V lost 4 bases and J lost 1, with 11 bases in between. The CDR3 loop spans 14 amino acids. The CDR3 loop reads CASSPLPPQETQYF. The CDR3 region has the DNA TGCGCCAGCAGCCCGCTACCACCCCAAGAGACCCAGTACTTC.

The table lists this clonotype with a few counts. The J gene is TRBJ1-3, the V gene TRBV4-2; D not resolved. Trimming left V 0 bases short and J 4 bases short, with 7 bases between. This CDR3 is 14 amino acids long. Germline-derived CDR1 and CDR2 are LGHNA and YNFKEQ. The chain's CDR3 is CASSQEVGGNTIYF. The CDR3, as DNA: TGTGCCAGCAGCCAAGAGGTGGGGGGAAACACCATATATTTT.

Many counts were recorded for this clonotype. This CDR3 is CASRSDRVLSPLHF. The CDR3 DNA is TGTGCCAGCAGATCTGACAGGGTCTTGTCACCCCTCCACTTT. The chain uses TRBV7-9 and TRBJ1-6; 7 nucleotides agree with TRBD1. Germline V gene lookup returns CDR1 SEHNR and CDR2 FQNEAQ (reference sequence). The CDR3 runs 14 residues. V gave up 6 bases and J gave up 10 bases; unmatched junction bases: 9.

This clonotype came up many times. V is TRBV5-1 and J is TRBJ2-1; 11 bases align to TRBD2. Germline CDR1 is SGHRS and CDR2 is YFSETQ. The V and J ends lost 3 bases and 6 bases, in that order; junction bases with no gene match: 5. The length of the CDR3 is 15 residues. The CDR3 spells CASSWGLAEVNEQFF. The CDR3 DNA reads TGCGCCAGCAGCTGGGGACTAGCGGAGGTCAATGAGCAGTTCTTC.

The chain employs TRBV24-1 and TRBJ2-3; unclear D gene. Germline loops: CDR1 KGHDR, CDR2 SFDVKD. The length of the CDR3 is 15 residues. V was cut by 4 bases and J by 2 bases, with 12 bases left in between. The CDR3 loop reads CATSEASSYTDTQYF. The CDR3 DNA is TGTGCCACCAGTGAGGCCAGCTCTTACACAGATACGCAGTATTTT.

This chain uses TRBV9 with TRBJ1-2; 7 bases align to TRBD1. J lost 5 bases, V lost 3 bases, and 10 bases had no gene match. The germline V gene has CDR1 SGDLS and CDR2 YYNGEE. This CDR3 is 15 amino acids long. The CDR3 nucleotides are TGTGCCAGCAGCGCAACAGGGGCCAGACGATATGGCTACACCTTC. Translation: CASSATGARRYGYTF.

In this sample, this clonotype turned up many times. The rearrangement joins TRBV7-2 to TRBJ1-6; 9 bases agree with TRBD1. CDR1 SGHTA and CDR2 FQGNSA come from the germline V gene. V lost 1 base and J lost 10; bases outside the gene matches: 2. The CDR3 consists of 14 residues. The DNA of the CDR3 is TGTGCCAGCAGCTTAGACAGGGGGCAATCACCCCTCCACTTT. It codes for CASSLDRGQSPLHF.

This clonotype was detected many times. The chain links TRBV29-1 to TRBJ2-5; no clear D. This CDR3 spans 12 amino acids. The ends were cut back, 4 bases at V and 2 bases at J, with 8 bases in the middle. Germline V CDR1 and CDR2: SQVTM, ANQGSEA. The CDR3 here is CSVAQDQETQYF. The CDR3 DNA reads TGCAGCGTTGCCCAGGATCAAGAGACCCAGTACTTC.

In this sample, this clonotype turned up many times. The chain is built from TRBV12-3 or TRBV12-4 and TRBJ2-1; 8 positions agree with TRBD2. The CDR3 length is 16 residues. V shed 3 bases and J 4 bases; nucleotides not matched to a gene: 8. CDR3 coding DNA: TGTGCCAGCAGTTTTTGGTCGGCGGGGGGTTACAATGAGCAGTTCTTC. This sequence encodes CASSFWSAGGYNEQFF.

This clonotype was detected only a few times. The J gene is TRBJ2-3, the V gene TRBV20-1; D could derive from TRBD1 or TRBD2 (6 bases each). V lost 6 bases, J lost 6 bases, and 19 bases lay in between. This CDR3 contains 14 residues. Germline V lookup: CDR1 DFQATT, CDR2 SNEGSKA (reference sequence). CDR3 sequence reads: CSALGPKGGDTQYF. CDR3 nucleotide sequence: TGCAGTGCCCTGGGACCTAAGGGGGGCGATACGCAGTATTTT.

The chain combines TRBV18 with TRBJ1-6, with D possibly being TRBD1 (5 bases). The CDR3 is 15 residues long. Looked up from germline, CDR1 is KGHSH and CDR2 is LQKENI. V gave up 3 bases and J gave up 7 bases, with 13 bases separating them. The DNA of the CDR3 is TGTGCCAGCTCACCCCAGGGACGGGCCAATTCACCCCTCCACTTT. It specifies CASSPQGRANSPLHF.

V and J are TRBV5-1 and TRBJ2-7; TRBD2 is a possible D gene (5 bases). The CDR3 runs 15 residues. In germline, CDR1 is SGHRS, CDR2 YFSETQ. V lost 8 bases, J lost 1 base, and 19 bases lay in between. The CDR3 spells CASSENPTSSYEQYF. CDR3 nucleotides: TGCGCCAGTAGCGAGAACCCGACTTCTTCCTACGAGCAGTACTTC. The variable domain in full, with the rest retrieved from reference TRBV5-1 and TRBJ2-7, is KAGVTQTPRYLIKTRGQQVTLSCSPISGHRSVSWYQQTPGQGLQFLFEYFSETQRNKGNFPGRFSGRQFSNSRSEMNVSTLELGDSALYLCASSENPTSSYEQYFGPGTRLTVT.

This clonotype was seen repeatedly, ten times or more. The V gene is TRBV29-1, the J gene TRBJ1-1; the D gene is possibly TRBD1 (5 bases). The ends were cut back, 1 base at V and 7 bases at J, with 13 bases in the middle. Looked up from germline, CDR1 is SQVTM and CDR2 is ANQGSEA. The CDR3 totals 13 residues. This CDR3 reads CSVEASTTVEAFF. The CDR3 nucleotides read TGCAGCGTTGAAGCCTCAACGACAGTTGAAGCTTTCTTT.

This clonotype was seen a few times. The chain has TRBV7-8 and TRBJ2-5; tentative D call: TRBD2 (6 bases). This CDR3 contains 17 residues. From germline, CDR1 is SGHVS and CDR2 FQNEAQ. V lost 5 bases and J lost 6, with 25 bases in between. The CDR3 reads CASSAILTGSVMKTQYF. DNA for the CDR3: TGTGCCAGCAGCGCGATCCTTACCGGGAGTGTGATGAAGACCCAGTACTTC.

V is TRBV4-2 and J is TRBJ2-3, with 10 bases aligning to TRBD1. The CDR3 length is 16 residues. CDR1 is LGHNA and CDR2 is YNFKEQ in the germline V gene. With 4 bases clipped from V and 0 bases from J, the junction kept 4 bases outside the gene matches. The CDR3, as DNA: TGTGCCAGCAGCCGGGGACAGGGGCGAAGCACAGATACGCAGTATTTT. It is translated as CASSRGQGRSTDTQYF.

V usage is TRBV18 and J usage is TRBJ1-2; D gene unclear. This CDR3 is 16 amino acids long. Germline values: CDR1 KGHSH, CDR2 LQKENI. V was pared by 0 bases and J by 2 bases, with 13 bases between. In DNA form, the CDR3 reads TGTGCCAGCTCACCACCAGGGAACTACAGAAACTATGGCTACACCTTC. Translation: CASSPPGNYRNYGYTF.

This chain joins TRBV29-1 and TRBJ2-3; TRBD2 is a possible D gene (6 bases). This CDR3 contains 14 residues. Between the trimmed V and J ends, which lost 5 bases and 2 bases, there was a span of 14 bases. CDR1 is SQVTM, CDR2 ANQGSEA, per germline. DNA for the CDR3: TGCAGCGTTCCCGGGACTCCGGCCACAGATACGCAGTATTTT. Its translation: CSVPGTPATDTQYF.

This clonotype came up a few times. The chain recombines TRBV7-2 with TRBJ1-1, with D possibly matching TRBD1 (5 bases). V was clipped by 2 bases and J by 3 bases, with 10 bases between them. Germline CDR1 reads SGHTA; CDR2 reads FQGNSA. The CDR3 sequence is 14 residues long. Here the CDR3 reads CASSLNGAYTEAFF. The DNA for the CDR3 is TGTGCCAGCAGCTTAAACGGGGCGTACACTGAAGCTTTCTTT.